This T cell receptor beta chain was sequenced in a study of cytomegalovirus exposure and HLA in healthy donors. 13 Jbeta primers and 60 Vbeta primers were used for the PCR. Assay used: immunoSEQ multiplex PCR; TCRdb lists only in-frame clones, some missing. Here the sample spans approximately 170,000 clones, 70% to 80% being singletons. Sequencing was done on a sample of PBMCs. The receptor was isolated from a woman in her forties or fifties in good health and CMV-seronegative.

CDR3 loop: CSVVSTGSREQYF. The CDR3 bases are TGCAGCGTTGTTTCAACAGGCAGTCGAGAGCAGTACTTC. V usage is TRBV29-1 and J usage is TRBJ2-5; D perhaps matches TRBD1 (5 bases). V gave up 4 bases and J gave up 11 bases, with 20 bases separating them. Germline CDR1 SQVTM, CDR2 ANQGSEA. The CDR3 totals 13 residues.